This T cell receptor (beta chain) is from a study of CD4+ T cells in melanoma (dated by TCRdb to between 2020 and 2023). Regarding the study in general: Neoantigen-specific CD4+ T cells in human melanoma were what the study investigated. The paper's findings and limits, for the study overall: According to the report, neoantigen-specific CD4+ T cells in melanoma displayed diverse differentiation states. The report described a correlation between neoantigen-specific CD4+ T cells and the function of CD8+ T cells, macrophages and B cells.

Donors were patients with melanoma. The CDR3 holds 15 amino acids from the cysteine to the phenylalanine. The CDR3 DNA has 45 bases and is translated from base 1. CDR1 and CDR2 were assigned from the germline V gene (reference sequence) as LNHDA and SQIVND. Trimming removed 3 bases from V and 5 bases from J; the gene matches leave 5 bases unexplained. About this clone itself: This clone's antigen is unknown. No base qualities exist here, and no much larger clone lies one base off it.

The library was built by means of the immunoSEQ multiplex PCR assay. Imported from immuneACCESS, the table was reduced by TCRdb to in-frame sequences with V and J called. These copies leave out some clones; in studies compared against another copy, an unresolved V gene accounts for under half, and the cause of the remainder is not known. This sample lists over 45,000 clones; roughly two thirds were detected once. The top ten hold about 5.1% of the sample. This receptor was taken from a human donor with melanoma. The sequenced sample consisted of tumor tissue. The receptor chain draws on TRBV19 and TRBJ2-1; 9 middle bases align to TRBD2. Read as DNA, the sequence is TGTGCCAGTAGTATTGTAAGCGGGGGGAACAATGAGCAGTTCTTC. Translated, it reads CASSIVSGGNNEQFF.